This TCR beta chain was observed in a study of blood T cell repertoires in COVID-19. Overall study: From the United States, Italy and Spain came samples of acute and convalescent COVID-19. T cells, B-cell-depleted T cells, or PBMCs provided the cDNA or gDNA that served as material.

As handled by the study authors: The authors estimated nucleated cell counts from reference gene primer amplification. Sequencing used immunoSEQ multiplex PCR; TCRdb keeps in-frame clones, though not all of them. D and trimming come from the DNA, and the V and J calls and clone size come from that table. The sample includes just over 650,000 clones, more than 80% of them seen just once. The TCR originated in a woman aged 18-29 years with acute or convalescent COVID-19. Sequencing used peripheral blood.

The CDR3 DNA follows: TGCGCCAGCAGCCAAGATCTGGGGACAGTATATAATTCACCCCTCCACTTT. As protein: CASSQDLGTVYNSPLHF. The chain recombines TRBV4-1 with TRBJ1-6; 7 positions agree with TRBD1. V dropped 0 bases and J dropped 4; count of bases not matched to a gene: 6. The length of the CDR3 is 17 residues. Germline loops: CDR1 MGHRA, CDR2 YSYEKL.